This entry is about one TCR beta chain. The repertoire was sequenced with immunoSEQ multiplex PCR; TCRdb's copy has only in-frame clones and lacks some. The table includes 430,000 or so clones, roughly 90% detected once. The entry originates in a study of blood T cell repertoires in COVID-19. The overall study: Donors in the United States, Italy and Spain gave samples during acute or convalescent COVID-19. In each case, the material was cDNA or gDNA derived from T cells, B-cell-depleted T cells, or PBMCs.

CDR1 and CDR2 from the germline V gene are KGHSH and LQKENI. Deletions cut 3 bases from V and 1 base from J, with 7 bases between. The CDR3 length is 14 residues. The chain is built from TRBV18 and TRBJ2-4; D ambiguous. Sequencing was carried out using peripheral blood. The source is a man between 18 and 35 years old with COVID-19, enrolled during active disease. The CDR3 sequence is CASSPQVAKNIQYF. The CDR3, as DNA: TGTGCCAGCTCACCTCAGGTGGCCAAAAACATTCAGTACTTC.